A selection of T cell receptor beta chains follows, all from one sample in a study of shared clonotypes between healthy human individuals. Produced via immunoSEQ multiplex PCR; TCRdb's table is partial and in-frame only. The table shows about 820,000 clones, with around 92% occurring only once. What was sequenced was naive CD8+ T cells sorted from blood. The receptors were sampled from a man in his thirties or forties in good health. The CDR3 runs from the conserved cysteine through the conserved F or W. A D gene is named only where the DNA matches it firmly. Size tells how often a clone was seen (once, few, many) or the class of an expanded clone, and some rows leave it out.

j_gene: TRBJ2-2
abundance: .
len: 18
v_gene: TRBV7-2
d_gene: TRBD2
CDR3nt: TGTGCCAGCAGCTTAGGGACTAGCGGACTCCGGGGCACCGGGGAGCTGTTTTTT
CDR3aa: CASSLGTSGLRGTGELFF

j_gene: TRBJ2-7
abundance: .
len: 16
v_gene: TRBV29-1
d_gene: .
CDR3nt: TGCAGCGTTGAAGCCGAACAGGACCCCGGCCCCTACGAGCAGTACTTC
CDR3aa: CSVEAEQDPGPYEQYF

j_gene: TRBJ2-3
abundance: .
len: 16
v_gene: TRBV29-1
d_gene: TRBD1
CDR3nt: TGCAGCGTTGAATTTCGGGACAGTTACCCGGCAGATACGCAGTATTTT
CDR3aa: CSVEFRDSYPADTQYF

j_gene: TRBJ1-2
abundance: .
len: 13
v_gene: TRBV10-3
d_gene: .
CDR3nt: TGTGCCATCAGTGAGACAGTCCGCTATGGCTACACCTTC
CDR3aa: CAISETVRYGYTF

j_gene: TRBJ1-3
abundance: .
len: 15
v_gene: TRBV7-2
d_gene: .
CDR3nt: TGTGCCAGCAGCTTAGGCACACTATTTTTAGACACCATATATTTT
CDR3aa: CASSLGTLFLDTIYF

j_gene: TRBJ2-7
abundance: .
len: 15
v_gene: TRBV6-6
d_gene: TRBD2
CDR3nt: TGTGCCAGCAGTTACCCGGGGAGCGGGAGTTACGAGCAGTACTTC
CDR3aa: CASSYPGSGSYEQYF

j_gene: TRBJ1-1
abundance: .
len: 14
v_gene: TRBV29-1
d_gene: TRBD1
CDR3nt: TGCAGCGTTGGGGGCAGGGGGACCAACACTGAAGCTTTCTTT
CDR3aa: CSVGGRGTNTEAFF

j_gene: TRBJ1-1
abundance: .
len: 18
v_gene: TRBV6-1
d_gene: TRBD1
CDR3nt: TGTGCCAGCAGTGTCAGCCGCGGGACAGGGTACATGAACACTGAAGCTTTCTTT
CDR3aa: CASSVSRGTGYMNTEAFF

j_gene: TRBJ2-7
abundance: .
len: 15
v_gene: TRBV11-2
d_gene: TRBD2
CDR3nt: TGTGCCAGCAGCTTAATGGGACTAGCATTCTCCGAGCAGTACTTC
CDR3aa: CASSLMGLAFSEQYF

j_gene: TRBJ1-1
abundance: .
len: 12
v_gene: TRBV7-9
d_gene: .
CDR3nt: TGTGCCAGCAGCTTATCGGCGATTGAAGCTTTCTTT
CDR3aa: CASSLSAIEAFF

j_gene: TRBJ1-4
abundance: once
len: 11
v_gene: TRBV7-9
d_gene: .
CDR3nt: TGTGCCAGCAGCTCCCTCAAAAAACTGTTTTTT
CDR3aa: CASSSLKKLFF

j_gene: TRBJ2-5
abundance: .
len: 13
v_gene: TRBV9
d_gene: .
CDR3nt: TGTGCCAGCAGCGAGAGGAGCCAAGAGACCCAGTACTTC
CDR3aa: CASSERSQETQYF

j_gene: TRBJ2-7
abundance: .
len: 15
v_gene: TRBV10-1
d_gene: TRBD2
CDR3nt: TGCGCCAGCAGTCGGCTAGCGGGAGTAGGTGACGAGCAGTACTTC
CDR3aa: CASSRLAGVGDEQYF

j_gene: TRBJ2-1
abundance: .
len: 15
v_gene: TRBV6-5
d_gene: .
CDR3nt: TGTGCCAGCAGTCGTAGCGGAACAATATACAATGAGCAGTTCTTC
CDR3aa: CASSRSGTIYNEQFF

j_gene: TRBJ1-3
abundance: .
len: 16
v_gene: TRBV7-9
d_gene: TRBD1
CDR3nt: TGTGCCAGCAGCCTGAGGGACAGGGATGGCGGAAACACCATATATTTT
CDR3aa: CASSLRDRDGGNTIYF

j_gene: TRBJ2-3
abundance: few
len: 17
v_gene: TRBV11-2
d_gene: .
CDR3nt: TGTGCCAGCAGCTTAATCGGTTTGTGGGGGAGGACAGATACGCAGTATTTT
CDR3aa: CASSLIGLWGRTDTQYF

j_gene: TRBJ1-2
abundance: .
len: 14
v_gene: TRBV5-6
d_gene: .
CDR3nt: TGTGCCAGCAGCTTTTGGCAGGGTTCGGGTGGCTACACCTTC
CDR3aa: CASSFWQGSGGYTF

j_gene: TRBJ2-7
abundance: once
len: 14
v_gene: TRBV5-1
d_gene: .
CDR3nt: TGCGCCAGCAGCGACGCAGGGAATTCCTACGAGCAGTACTTC
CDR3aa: CASSDAGNSYEQYF

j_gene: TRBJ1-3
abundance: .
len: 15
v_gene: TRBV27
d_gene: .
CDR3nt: TGTGCCAGCAGTTTTACAAGCCTTCCTGGAAACACCATATATTTT
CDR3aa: CASSFTSLPGNTIYF

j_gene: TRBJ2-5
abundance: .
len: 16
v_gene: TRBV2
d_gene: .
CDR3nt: TGTGCCAGCAGTGAACTCGTAGCAGGGATGGGAGAGACCCAGTACTTC
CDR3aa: CASSELVAGMGETQYF

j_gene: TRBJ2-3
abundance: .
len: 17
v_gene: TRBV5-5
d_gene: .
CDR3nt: TGTGCCAGCAGGTTGGGGGAAGCGTGGAAAGTCACAGATACGCAGTATTTT
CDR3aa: CASRLGEAWKVTDTQYF

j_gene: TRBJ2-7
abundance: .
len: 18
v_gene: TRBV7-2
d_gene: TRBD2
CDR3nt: TGTGCCAGCAGCCAAGGGACTAGCGGAGGTCGCCCCGGATACGAGCAGTACTTC
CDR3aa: CASSQGTSGGRPGYEQYF

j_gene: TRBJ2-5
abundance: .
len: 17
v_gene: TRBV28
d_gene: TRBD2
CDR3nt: TGTGCCAGCAGTCTAAGGACTAGCGGGAGAGCCTGGGAGACCCAGTACTTC
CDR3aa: CASSLRTSGRAWETQYF

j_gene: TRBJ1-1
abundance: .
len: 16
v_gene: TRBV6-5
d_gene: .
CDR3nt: TGTGCCAGCAGTTACAAGGCGACCTTATATGGCGCTGAAGCTTTCTTT
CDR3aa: CASSYKATLYGAEAFF

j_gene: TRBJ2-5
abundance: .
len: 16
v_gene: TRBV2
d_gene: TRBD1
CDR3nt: TGTGCCAGCAGTGAACCCCGGGACAGGGCCCAAGAGACCCAGTACTTC
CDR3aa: CASSEPRDRAQETQYF

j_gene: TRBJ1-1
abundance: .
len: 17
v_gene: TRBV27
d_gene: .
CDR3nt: TGTGCCAGCAGTTTAAATGCAGGGCTGTCTATGAACACTGAAGCTTTCTTT
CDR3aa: CASSLNAGLSMNTEAFF

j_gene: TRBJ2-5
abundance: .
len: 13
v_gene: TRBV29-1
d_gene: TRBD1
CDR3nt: TGCAGCGCTCGGGACAGGGGCTCCGAGACCCAGTACTTC
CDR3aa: CSARDRGSETQYF

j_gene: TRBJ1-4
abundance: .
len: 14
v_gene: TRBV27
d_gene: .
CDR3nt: TGTGCCAGCAGCTCTGGACGGAGAAATGAAAAACTGTTTTTT
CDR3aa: CASSSGRRNEKLFF

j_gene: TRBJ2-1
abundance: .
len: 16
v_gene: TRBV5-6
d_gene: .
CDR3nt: TGTGCCAGCAGCTTGGGTACCGAAAGCTCCTACAATGAGCAGTTCTTC
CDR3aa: CASSLGTESSYNEQFF

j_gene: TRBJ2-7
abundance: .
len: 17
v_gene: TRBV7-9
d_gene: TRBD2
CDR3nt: TGTGCCAGCAGCTCAGGACTAGCGGGAGGGCCTGGTAGCGAGCAGTACTTC
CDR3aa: CASSSGLAGGPGSEQYF

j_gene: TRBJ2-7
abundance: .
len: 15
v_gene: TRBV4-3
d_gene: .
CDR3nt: TGCGCCAGCAGCCAGGCGTGGGGGGTAACCTACGAGCAGTACTTC
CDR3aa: CASSQAWGVTYEQYF

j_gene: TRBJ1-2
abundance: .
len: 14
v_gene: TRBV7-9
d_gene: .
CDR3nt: TGTGCCAGCAGCTTAGCGGAGTCAGCCTATGGCTACACCTTC
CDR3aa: CASSLAESAYGYTF

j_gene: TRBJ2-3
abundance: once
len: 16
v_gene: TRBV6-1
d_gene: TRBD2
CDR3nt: TGTGCCAGCAGTGAGCTTAGCGGGAGGGCAACAGATACGCAGTATTTT
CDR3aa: CASSELSGRATDTQYF

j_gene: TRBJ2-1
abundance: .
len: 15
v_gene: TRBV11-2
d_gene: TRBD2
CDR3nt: TGTGCCAGCAGCCACCTAGCGGGAGTCAACAATGAGCAGTTCTTC
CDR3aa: CASSHLAGVNNEQFF

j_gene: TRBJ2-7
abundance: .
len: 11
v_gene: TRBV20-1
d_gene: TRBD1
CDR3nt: TGCAGTGCAGGCCACAGGGGCGAGCAGTACTTC
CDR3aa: CSAGHRGEQYF

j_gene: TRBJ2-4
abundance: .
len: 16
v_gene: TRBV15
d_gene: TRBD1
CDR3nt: TGTGCCACCAGCAGAAACGACAGGGGTGCCAAAAACATTCAGTACTTC
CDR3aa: CATSRNDRGAKNIQYF

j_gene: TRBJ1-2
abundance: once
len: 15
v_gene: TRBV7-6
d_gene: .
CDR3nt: TGTGCCAGCAGCCCTGAGGGAACGGAAAACTATGGCTACACCTTC
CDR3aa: CASSPEGTENYGYTF

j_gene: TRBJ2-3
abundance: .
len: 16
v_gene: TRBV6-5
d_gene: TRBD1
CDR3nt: TGTGCCAGCAGTTCGCCACAGGGGTTTAGCACAGATACGCAGTATTTT
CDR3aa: CASSSPQGFSTDTQYF

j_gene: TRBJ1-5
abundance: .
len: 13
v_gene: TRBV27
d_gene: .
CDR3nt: TGTGCCAGCAGTTTGTACGGGTATCAGCCCCAGCATTTT
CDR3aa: CASSLYGYQPQHF

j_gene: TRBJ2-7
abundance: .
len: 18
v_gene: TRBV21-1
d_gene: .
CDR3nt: TGTGCCAGCAGCAAAGGGTGGGAGCCCCAAAAAGAGTCCTACGAGCAGTACTTC
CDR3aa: CASSKGWEPQKESYEQYF

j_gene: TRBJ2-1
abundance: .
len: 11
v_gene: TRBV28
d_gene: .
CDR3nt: TGTGCCAGCAGGCTAGGTGCTGAGCAGTTCTTC
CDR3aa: CASRLGAEQFF

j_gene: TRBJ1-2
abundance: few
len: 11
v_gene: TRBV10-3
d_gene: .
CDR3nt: TGTGCCATCAGGGACGACCGTGGCTACACCTTC
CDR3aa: CAIRDDRGYTF

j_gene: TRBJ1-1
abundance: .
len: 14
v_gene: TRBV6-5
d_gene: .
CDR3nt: TGTGCCAGCAGTTACTCTGGGGCAGGCACTGAAGCTTTCTTT
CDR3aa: CASSYSGAGTEAFF

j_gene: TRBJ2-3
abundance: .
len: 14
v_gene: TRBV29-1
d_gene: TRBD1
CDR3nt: TGCAGCGTTGAGAGACAGGGTTTGGGAGATACGCAGTATTTT
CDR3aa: CSVERQGLGDTQYF

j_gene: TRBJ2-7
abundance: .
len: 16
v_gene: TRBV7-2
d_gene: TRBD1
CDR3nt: TGTGCCAGCAGCTTTTCGCCAGGGGGCTTTGTCTACGAGCAGTACTTC
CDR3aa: CASSFSPGGFVYEQYF

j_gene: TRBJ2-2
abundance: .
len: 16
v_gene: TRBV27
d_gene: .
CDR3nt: TGTGCCAGCAGCAAGTTCAGTTCCGCGAACACCGGGGAGCTGTTTTTT
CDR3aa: CASSKFSSANTGELFF

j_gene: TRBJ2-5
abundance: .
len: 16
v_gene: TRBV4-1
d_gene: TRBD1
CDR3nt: TGCGCCAGCAGCCCGACCTTCGACAGGGCACAAAACGCCCAGTACTTC
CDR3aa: CASSPTFDRAQNAQYF

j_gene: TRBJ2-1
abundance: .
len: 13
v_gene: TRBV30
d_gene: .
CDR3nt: TGTGCCTGGAGGCATCAGGGTCCCAATGAGCAGTTCTTC
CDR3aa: CAWRHQGPNEQFF

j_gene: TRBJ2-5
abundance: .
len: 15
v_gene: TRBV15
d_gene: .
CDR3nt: TGTGCCACCAGCAGAGAAGGCAGGGAAAGGGAGACCCAGTACTTC
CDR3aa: CATSREGRERETQYF

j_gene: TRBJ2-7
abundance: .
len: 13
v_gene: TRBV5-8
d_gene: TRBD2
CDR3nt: TGTGCCAGCATACTAGCGGGGGGATACGAGCAGTACTTC
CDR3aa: CASILAGGYEQYF

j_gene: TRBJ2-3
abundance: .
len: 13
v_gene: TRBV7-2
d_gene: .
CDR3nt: TGTGCCAGCAGCTTATCCCCCACAGATACGCAGTATTTT
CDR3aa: CASSLSPTDTQYF

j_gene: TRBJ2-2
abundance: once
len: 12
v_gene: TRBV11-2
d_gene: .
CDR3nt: TGTGCCAGCAGTTACGAGTCCGGGGAGCTGTTTTTT
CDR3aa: CASSYESGELFF

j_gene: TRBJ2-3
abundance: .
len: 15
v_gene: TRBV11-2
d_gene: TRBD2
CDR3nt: TGTGCCAGCACGATGGGGAGGGTTGGAACAGATACGCAGTATTTT
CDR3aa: CASTMGRVGTDTQYF

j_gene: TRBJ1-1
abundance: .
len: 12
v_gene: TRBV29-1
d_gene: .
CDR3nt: TGCAGCGTTCGGTTGTTGAACACTGAAGCTTTCTTT
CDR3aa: CSVRLLNTEAFF